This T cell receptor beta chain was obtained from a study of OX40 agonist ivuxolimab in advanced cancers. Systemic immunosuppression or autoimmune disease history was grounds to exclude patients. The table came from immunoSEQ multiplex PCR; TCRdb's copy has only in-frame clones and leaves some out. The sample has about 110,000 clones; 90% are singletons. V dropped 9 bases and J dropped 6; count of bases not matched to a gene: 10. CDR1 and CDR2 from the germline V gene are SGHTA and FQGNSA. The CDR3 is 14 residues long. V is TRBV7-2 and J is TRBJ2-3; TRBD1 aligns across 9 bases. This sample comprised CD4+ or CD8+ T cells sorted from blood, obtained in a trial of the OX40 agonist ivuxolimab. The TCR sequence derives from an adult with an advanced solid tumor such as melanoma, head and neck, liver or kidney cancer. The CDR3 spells CASASGTGFDTQYF. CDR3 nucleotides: TGTGCCAGTGCCTCCGGGACAGGGTTCGATACGCAGTATTTT. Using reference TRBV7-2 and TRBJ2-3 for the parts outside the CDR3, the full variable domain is GAGVSQSPSNKVTEKGKDVELRCDPISGHTALYWYRQSLGQGLEFLIYFQGNSAPDKSGLPSDRFSAERTGGSVSTLTIQRTQQEDSAVYLCASASGTGFDTQYFGPGTRLTVL.